The clone carrying this T cell receptor beta chain has more than one count but fewer than ten. This sample was taken from a study of response to subunit inactivated influenza vaccine. The V end was cut by 7 bases, the J end by 5 bases, with 14 bases between. Germline-derived CDR1 and CDR2 are ENHRY and SYGVKD. The CDR3 contains 13 residues. TCRdb independently ran MiXCR on the RT-PCR reads; one entry per CDR3 protein. The table includes hundreds of thousands of distinct CDR3 sequences, less than 10% detected once. V gene TRBV10-3 combines with J gene TRBJ1-2; D not certain. The clonotype originates from a man aged 45 to 75 who received an inactivated influenza vaccine. The input for sequencing was PBMCs from blood, taken roughly 24 months after vaccination. The CDR3 bases are TGTGCCATCAACACAGAAGAATCATATGGCTACACCTTC. Amino acid sequence: CAINTEESYGYTF.